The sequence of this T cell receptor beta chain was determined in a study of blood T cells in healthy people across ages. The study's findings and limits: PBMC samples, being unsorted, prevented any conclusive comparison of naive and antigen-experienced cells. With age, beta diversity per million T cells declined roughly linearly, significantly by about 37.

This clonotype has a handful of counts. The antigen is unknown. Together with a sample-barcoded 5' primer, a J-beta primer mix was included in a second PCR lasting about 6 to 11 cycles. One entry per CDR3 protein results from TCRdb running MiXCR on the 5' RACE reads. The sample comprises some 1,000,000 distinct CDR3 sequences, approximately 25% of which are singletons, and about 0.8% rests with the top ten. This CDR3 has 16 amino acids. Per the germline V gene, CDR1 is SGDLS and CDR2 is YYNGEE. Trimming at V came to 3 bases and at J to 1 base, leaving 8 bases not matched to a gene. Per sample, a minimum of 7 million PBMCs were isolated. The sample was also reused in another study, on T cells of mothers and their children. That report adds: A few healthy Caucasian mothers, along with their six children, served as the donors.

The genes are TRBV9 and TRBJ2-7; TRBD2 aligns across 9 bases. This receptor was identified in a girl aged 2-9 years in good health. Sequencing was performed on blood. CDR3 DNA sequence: TGTGCCAGCAGCGCCTCCGGGCTAGCGGGGTCCTACGAGCAGTACTTC. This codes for CASSASGLAGSYEQYF.